The rows below give T cell receptor beta chains drawn from one sample of a study of blood T cells in healthy people across ages. TCRdb passed the 5' RACE reads through MiXCR, listing each CDR3 protein once. Of 780,000 or so distinct CDR3 sequences detected, 25% appear once; the ten largest clones hold 3.7%. The sample was also reused in another study, on T cells of mothers and their children.

The source material was blood. The receptors were gathered from a boy younger than 18 in good health. CDR3s include the opening cysteine and the closing phenylalanine or tryptophan. Fields, in order: D gene, clone size, V gene, J gene, CDR3 DNA, CDR3 protein. The D gene is left open where the match is weak. Not every row has a clone size; where given, it reads once, few, many or a size class.

-	-	TRBV9	TRBJ1-1	TGTGCCAGCAGCCCCGATCGGGGGGTTGAGGCTTTCTTT	CASSPDRGVEAFF
-	few	TRBV7-8	TRBJ1-3	TGTGCCAGCAGCTTAGGGGCGGGGGCCCTCTCTGGAAACACCATATATTTT	CASSLGAGALSGNTIYF
-	-	TRBV20-1	TRBJ2-7	TGCAGTGCTAGATTGTGGGAGAGCCACGGCTACGAGCAGTACTTC	CSARLWESHGYEQYF
TRBD2	-	TRBV20-1	TRBJ2-5	TGCAGCACGGGGAGCGGGAAAGAGACCCAGTACTTC	CSTGSGKETQYF
TRBD1	-	TRBV3-1	TRBJ1-3	TGTGCCGGCAGCCAACAGGGGGCTGGAAACACCATATATTTT	CAGSQQGAGNTIYF
-	-	TRBV12-3/TRBV12-4	TRBJ2-7	TGTGCCAGCAGTCGTTTGGGGACATCGCGAGAGCAGTACTTC	CASSRLGTSREQYF
TRBD2	-	TRBV20-1	TRBJ2-1	TGCAGTGCTAACCGACTAGCGGTATACAATGAGCAGTTCTTC	CSANRLAVYNEQFF
TRBD1	few	TRBV5-1	TRBJ2-1	TGCGCCAGCAGCGTTGTTAATACAGGGGAAGAGCAGTTCTTC	CASSVVNTGEEQFF
-	once	TRBV3-1	TRBJ2-5	TGTACCAGCAGCCAAGATAGGGGGGCGCGGCAAGAGACCCAGTACTTC	CTSSQDRGARQETQYF
TRBD2	few	TRBV6-2/TRBV6-3	TRBJ2-5	TGTGCCAGCAGTTACTCGACTAGCGGGAGAAGCGAGACCCAGTACTTC	CASSYSTSGRSETQYF
-	few	TRBV28	TRBJ1-1	TGTGCCAGCAGGACGGGGGGGTGGAACACTGAAGCTTTCTTT	CASRTGGWNTEAFF
TRBD1	-	TRBV15	TRBJ2-5	TGTGCCACCAGCAGAGCTCCCTCTGGAACAGGGGAAGAGACCCAGTACTTC	CATSRAPSGTGEETQYF
-	-	TRBV4-3	TRBJ2-2	TGCGCCAGCAGCCAAGATATACCGCCCGGGGAGCTGTTTTTT	CASSQDIPPGELFF
-	few	TRBV3-1	TRBJ1-1	TGTGCCAGCAGCCAAGAACGGTGGAAGGAAGCTTTCTTT	CASSQERWKEAFF
-	-	TRBV7-2	TRBJ1-1	TGTACCAGCAGTTCAAGAGCCACTGAAGCTTTCTTT	CTSSSRATEAFF
-	few	TRBV6-2/TRBV6-3	TRBJ2-5	TGTGCCAGCAGTTACCCGAAGGGACGGAACCAAGAGACCCAGTACTTC	CASSYPKGRNQETQYF
TRBD1	few	TRBV18	TRBJ2-5	TGTGCCAGCTCACCACGGACAGGGGCAGAGACCCAGTACTTC	CASSPRTGAETQYF
-	few	TRBV6-2/TRBV6-3	TRBJ2-5	TGTGCCAGCCGACCACCGGGCGCTAAAGAGACCCAGTACTTC	CASRPPGAKETQYF
TRBD2	few	TRBV4-1	TRBJ2-1	TGCGCCAGCAGCCAAGACCCGGGACTAGCGGACCATCCTGAGCAGTTCTTC	CASSQDPGLADHPEQFF
-	-	TRBV20-1	TRBJ2-3	TGCAGTGCAGCCCAGAGGAGGGTGAGCACAGATACGCAGTATTTT	CSAAQRRVSTDTQYF
-	-	TRBV20-1	TRBJ2-7	TGCAGTGCCGAGAGTCGGAGCGAGCAGTACTTC	CSAESRSEQYF
TRBD1	-	TRBV20-1	TRBJ2-2	TGCAGTGCTAGAGGTGGGACAGTTATCACCGGGGAGCTGTTTTTT	CSARGGTVITGELFF
TRBD2	-	TRBV6-1	TRBJ2-3	TGTGCCAGCAGTGAATCTCTGGGGGGGGGAAGCACAGATACGCAGTATTTT	CASSESLGGGSTDTQYF
-	few	TRBV6-6	TRBJ1-1	TGTGCCAGCAGTTTCGGAGCGGCAGAAGCTTTCTTT	CASSFGAAEAFF
-	-	TRBV20-1	TRBJ2-7	TGCAGTGCTAGAATCGGATACGAGCAGTACTTC	CSARIGYEQYF
TRBD1	-	TRBV28	TRBJ1-2	TGTGCCAGCAGTTTCCAACGAACCGGGACAGGGAAGGAGAACTATGGCCACACCTTC	CASSFQRTGTGKENYGHTF
-	-	TRBV15	TRBJ1-2	TGTGCCACCAGCAGAGATGGGGCGGGGGCCGGGGGCTACACCTTC	CATSRDGAGAGGYTF
-	-	TRBV28	TRBJ1-6	TGTGCCAGCAGTTTAACACAGAAAAATTCACCCCTCCACTTT	CASSLTQKNSPLHF
-	-	TRBV4-3	TRBJ1-4	TGCGCCAGCAGCCAAGATAATGGTTTTAATGAAAAACTGTTTTTT	CASSQDNGFNEKLFF
-	-	TRBV7-3	TRBJ1-6	TGTGCCAGCAGCGCCGAAGTGGGAAATTCACCCCTCCACTTT	CASSAEVGNSPLHF
TRBD1	few	TRBV15	TRBJ1-2	TGTGCCACCAGCAGAGATCTGACAGGGATTAATGGCTACACCTTC	CATSRDLTGINGYTF